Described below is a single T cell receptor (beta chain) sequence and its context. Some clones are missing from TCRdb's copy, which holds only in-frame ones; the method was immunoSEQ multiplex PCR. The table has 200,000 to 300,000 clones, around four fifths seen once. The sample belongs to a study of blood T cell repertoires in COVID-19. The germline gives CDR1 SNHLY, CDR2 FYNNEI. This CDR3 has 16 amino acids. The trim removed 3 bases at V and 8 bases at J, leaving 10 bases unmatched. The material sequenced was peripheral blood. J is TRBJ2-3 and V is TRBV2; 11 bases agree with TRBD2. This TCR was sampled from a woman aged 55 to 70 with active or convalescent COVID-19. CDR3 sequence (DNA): TGTGCCAGCAGTGAGCTAGCGGGGGGAACCTCGGGTACGCAGTATTTT. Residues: CASSELAGGTSGTQYF. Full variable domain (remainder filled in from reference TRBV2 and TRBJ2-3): EPEVTQTPSHQVTQMGQEVILRCVPISNHLYFYWYRQILGQKVEFLVSFYNNEISEKSEIFDDQFSVERPDGSNFTLKIRSTKLEDSAMYFCASSELAGGTSGTQYFGPGTRLTVL.